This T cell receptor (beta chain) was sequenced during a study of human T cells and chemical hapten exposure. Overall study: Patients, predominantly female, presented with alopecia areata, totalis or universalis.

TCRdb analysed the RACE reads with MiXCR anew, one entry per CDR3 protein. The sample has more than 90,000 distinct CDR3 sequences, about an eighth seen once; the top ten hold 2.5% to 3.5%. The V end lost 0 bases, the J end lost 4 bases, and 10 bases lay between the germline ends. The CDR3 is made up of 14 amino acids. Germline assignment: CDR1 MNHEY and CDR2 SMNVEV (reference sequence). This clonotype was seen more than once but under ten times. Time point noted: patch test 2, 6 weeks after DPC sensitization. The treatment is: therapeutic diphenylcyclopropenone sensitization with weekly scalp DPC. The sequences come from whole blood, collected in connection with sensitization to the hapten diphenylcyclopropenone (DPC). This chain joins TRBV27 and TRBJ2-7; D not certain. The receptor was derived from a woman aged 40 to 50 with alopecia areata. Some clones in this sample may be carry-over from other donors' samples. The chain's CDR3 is CASSLSGLVYEQYF. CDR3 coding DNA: TGTGCCAGCAGTTTATCCGGCCTCGTGTACGAGCAGTACTTC.